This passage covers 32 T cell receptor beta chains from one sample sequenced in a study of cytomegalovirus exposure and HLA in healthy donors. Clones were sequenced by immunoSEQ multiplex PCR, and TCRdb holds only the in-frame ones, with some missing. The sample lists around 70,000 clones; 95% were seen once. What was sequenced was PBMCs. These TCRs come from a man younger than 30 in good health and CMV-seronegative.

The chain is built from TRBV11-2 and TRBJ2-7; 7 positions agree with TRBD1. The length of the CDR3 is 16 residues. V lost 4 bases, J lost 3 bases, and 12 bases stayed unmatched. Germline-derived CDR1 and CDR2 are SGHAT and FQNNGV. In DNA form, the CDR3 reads TGTGCCAGCAGCTCCTTTACGTACCGGGACAGCTACGAGCAGTACTTC. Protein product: CASSSFTYRDSYEQYF.

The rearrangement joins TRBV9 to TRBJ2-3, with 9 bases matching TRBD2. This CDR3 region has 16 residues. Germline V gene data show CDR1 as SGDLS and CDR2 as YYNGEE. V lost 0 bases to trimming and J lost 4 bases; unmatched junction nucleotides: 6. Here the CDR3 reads CASSVVSGGLADTQYF. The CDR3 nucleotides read TGTGCCAGCAGCGTAGTCAGCGGGGGGTTGGCAGATACGCAGTATTTT.

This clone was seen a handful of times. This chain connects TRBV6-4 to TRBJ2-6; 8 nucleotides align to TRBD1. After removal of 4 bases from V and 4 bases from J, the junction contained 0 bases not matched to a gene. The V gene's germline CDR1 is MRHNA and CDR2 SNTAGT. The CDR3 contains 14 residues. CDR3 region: CASSGTGGANVLTF. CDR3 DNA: TGTGCCAGCAGTGGGACAGGGGGGGCCAACGTCCTGACTTTC.

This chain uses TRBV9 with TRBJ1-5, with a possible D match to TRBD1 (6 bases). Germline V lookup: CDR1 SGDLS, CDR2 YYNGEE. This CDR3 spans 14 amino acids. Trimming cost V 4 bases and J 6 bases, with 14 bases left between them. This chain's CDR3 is CASSPRGTPQPQHF. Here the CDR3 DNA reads TGTGCCAGCAGCCCGAGGGGGACCCCTCAGCCCCAGCATTTT.

The CDR3 protein is CASSLSLPNYGYTF. DNA for the CDR3: TGTGCCAGCAGTTTAAGCCTCCCCAACTATGGCTACACCTTC. This chain uses TRBV28 with TRBJ1-2; D is unclear. CDR1 is MDHEN and CDR2 is SYDVKM in the germline V gene. Trimming cost V 2 bases and J 2 bases, with 9 bases left between them. This CDR3 contains 14 residues.

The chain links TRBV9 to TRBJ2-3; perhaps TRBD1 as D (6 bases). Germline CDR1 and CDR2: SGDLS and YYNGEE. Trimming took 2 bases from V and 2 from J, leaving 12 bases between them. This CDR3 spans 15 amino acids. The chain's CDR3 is CASSVVGQPTDTQYF. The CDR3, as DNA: TGTGCCAGCAGCGTCGTAGGACAGCCCACAGATACGCAGTATTTT.

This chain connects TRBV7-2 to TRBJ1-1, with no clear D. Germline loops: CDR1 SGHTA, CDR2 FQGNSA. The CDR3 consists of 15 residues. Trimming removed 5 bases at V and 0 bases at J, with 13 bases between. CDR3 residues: CASSPHDILNTEAFF. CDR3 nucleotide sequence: TGTGCCAGCAGCCCACATGACATATTGAACACTGAAGCTTTCTTT.

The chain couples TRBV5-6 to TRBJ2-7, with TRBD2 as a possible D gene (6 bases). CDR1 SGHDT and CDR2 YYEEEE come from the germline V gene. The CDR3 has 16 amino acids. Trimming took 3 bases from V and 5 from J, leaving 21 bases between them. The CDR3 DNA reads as TGTGCCAGCAGCTCGCCAACTTGGGAGGTCTCGGACGAGCAGTACTTC. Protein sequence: CASSSPTWEVSDEQYF.

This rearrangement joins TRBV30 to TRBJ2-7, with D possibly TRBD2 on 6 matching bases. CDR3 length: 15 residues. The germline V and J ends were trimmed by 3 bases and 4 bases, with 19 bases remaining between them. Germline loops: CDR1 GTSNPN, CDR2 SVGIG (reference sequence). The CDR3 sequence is CAWSTPVGLNYEQYF. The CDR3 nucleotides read TGTGCCTGGAGCACCCCTGTGGGACTTAATTACGAGCAGTACTTC.

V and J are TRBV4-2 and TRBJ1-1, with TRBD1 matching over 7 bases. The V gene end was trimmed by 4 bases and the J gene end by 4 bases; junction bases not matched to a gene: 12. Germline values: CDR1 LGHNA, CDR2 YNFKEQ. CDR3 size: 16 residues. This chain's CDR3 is CASSRQGIKGGTEAFF. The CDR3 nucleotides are TGTGCCAGCAGCCGACAGGGCATCAAGGGGGGCACTGAAGCTTTCTTT.

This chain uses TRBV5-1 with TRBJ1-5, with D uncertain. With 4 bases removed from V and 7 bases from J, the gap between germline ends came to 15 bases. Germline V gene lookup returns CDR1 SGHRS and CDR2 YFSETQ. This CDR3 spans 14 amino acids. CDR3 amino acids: CASSLTPFGQPQHF. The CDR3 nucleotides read TGCGCCAGCAGCCTTACCCCTTTCGGGCAGCCCCAGCATTTT.

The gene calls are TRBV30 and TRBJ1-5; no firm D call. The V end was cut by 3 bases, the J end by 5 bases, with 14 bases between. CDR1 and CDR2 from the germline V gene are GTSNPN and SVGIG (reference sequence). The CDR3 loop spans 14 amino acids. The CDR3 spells CAWSTIASDQPQHF. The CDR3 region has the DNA TGTGCCTGGAGCACTATCGCCTCGGATCAGCCCCAGCATTTT.

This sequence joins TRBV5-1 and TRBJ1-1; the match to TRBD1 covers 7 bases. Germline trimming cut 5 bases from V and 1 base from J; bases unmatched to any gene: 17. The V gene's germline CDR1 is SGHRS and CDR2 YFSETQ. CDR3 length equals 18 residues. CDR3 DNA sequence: TGCGCCAGCAGTATCAAGACAGGGTTAGAATTTGGGAACACTGAAGCTTTCTTT. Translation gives CASSIKTGLEFGNTEAFF. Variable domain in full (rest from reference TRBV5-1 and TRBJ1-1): KAGVTQTPRYLIKTRGQQVTLSCSPISGHRSVSWYQQTPGQGLQFLFEYFSETQRNKGNFPGRFSGRQFSNSRSEMNVSTLELGDSALYLCASSIKTGLEFGNTEAFFGQGTRLTVV.

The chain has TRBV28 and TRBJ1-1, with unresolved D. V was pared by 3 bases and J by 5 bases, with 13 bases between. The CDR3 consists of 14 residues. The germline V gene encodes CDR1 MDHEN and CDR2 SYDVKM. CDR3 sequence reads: CASSLGQFRTEAFF. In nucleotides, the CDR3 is TGTGCCAGCAGTTTGGGTCAGTTCAGGACTGAAGCTTTCTTT.

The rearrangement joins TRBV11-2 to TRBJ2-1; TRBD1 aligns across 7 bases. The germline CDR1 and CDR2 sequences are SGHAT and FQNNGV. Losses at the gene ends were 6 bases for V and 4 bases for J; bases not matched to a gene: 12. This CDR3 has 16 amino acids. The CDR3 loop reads CASRPTGTARYNEQFF. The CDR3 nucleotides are TGTGCCAGCAGGCCTACGGGGACAGCGAGATACAATGAGCAGTTCTTC.

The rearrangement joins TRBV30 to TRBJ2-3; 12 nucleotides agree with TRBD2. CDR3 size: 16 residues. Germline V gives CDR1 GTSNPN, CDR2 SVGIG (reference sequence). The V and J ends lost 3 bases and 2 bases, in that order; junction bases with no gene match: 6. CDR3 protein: CAWSKLAGGYTDTQYF. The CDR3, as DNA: TGTGCCTGGAGCAAACTAGCGGGGGGCTACACAGATACGCAGTATTTT.

CDR3 protein: CSVVGVSHEQYF. The CDR3 DNA reads as TGCAGCGTGGTAGGGGTCTCTCACGAGCAGTACTTC. This sequence joins TRBV29-1 and TRBJ2-7, with D tentatively TRBD1 (5 bases). V lost 6 bases, J lost 5 bases, and 14 bases lay in between. The length of the CDR3 is 12 residues. Germline V lookup: CDR1 SQVTM, CDR2 ANQGSEA.

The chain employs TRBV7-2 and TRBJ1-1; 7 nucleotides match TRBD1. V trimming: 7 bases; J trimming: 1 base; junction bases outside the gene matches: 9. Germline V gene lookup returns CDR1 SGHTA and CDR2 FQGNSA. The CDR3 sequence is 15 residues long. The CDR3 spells CASTSPRGTNTEAFF. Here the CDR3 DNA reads TGTGCCAGCACTTCCCCCAGGGGGACGAACACTGAAGCTTTCTTT. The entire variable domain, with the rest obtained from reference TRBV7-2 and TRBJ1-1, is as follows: GAGVSQSPSNKVTEKGKDVELRCDPISGHTALYWYRQSLGQGLEFLIYFQGNSAPDKSGLPSDRFSAERTGGSVSTLTIQRTQQEDSAVYLCASTSPRGTNTEAFFGQGTRLTVV.

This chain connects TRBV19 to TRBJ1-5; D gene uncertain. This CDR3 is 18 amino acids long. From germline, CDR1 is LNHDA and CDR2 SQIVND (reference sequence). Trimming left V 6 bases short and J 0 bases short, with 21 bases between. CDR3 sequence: CASRDGVYELYSNQPQHF. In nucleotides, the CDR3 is TGTGCCAGTAGAGACGGGGTCTACGAGCTATATAGCAATCAGCCCCAGCATTTT. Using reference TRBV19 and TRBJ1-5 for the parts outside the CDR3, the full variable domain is DGGITQSPKYLFRKEGQNVTLSCEQNLNHDAMYWYRQDPGQGLRLIYYSQIVNDFQKGDIAEGYSVSREKKESFPLTVTSAQKNPTAFYLCASRDGVYELYSNQPQHFGDGTRLSIL.

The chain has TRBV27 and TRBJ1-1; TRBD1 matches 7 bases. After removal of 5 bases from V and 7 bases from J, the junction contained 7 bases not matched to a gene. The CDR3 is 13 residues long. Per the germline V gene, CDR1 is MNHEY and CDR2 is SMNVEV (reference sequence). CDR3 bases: TGTGCCAGCAGTCAACCAGGGACAGTTGAAGCTTTCTTT. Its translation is CASSQPGTVEAFF.

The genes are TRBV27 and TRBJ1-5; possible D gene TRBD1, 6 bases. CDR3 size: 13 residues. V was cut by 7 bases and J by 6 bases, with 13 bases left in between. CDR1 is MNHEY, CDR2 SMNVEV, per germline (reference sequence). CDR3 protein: CASKGERGQPQHF. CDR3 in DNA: TGTGCCAGCAAGGGGGAACGTGGTCAGCCCCAGCATTTT.

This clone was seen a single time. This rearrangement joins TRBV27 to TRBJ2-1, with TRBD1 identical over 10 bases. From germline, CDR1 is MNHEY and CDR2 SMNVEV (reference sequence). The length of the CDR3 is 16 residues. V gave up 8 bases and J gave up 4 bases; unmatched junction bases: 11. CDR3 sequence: CASVLSGTGAYNEQFF. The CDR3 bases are TGTGCCAGCGTATTATCTGGGACAGGGGCATACAATGAGCAGTTCTTC.

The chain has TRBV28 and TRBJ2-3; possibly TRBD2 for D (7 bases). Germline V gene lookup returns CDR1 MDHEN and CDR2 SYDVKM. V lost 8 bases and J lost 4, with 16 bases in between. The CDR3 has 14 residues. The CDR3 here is CASLVTGGPDTQYF. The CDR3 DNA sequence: TGTGCCAGCTTAGTCACGGGGGGCCCAGATACGCAGTATTTT.

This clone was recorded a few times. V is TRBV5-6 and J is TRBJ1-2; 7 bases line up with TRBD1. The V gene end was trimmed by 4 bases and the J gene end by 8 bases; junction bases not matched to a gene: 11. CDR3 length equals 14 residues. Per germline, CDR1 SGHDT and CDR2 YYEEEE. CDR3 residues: CASSEYTGEGGYTF. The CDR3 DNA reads TGTGCCAGCAGCGAATACACAGGGGAAGGCGGCTACACCTTC.

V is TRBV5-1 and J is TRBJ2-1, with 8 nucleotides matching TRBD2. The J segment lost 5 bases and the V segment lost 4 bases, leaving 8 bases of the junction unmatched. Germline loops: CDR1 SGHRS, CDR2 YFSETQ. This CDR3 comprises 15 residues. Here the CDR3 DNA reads TGCGCCAGCAGCCCACGACTAGCGCGGGACAATGAGCAGTTCTTC. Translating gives CASSPRLARDNEQFF.

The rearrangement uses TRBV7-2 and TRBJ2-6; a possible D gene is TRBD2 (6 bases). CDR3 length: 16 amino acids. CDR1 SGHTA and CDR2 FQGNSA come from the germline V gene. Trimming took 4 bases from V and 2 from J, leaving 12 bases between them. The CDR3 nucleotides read TGTGCCAGCAGCTCCGTCGGGGGTGCTGGGGCCAACGTCCTGACTTTC. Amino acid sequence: CASSSVGGAGANVLTF. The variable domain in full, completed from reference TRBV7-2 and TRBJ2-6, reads GAGVSQSPSNKVTEKGKDVELRCDPISGHTALYWYRQSLGQGLEFLIYFQGNSAPDKSGLPSDRFSAERTGGSVSTLTIQRTQQEDSAVYLCASSSVGGAGANVLTFGAGSRLTVL.

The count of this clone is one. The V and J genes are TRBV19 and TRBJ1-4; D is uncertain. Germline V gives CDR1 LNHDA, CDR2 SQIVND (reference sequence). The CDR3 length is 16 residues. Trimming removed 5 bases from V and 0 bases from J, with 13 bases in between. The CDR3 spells CASSSLGVATNEKLFF. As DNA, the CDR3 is TGTGCCAGTAGTTCGTTAGGAGTCGCAACTAATGAAAAACTGTTTTTT.

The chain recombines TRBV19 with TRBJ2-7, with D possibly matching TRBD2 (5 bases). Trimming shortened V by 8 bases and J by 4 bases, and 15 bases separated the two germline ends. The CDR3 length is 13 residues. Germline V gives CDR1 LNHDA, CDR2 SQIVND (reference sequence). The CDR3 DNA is TGTGCCAGTCGGGATGCAACAACTTACGAGCAGTACTTC. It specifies CASRDATTYEQYF.

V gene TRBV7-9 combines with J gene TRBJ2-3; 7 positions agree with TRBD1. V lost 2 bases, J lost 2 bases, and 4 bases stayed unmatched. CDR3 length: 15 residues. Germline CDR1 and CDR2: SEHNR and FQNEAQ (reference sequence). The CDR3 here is CASSLRDSLTDTQYF. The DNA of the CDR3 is TGTGCCAGCAGCTTACGGGACAGCCTCACAGATACGCAGTATTTT.

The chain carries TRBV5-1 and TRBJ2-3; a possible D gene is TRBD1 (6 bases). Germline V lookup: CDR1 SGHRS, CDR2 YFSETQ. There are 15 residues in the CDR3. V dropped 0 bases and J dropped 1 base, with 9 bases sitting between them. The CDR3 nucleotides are TGCGCCAGCAGCTTGGGACAGGCGCGCACAGATACGCAGTATTTT. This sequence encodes CASSLGQARTDTQYF. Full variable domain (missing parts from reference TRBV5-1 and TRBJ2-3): KAGVTQTPRYLIKTRGQQVTLSCSPISGHRSVSWYQQTPGQGLQFLFEYFSETQRNKGNFPGRFSGRQFSNSRSEMNVSTLELGDSALYLCASSLGQARTDTQYFGPGTRLTVL.

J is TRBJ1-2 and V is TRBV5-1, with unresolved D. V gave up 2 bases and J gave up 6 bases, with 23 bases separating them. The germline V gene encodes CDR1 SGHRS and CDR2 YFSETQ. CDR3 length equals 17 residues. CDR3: CASSFSSAASGLDGYTF. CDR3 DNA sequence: TGCGCCAGCAGCTTTTCGAGTGCAGCCAGCGGACTTGATGGCTACACCTTC.

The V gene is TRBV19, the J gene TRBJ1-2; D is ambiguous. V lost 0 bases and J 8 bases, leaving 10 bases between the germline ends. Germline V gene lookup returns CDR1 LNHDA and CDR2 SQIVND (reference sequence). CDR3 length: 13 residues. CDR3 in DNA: TGTGCCAGTAGTATAGACTACAGTAGGGGCTACACCTTC. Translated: CASSIDYSRGYTF.